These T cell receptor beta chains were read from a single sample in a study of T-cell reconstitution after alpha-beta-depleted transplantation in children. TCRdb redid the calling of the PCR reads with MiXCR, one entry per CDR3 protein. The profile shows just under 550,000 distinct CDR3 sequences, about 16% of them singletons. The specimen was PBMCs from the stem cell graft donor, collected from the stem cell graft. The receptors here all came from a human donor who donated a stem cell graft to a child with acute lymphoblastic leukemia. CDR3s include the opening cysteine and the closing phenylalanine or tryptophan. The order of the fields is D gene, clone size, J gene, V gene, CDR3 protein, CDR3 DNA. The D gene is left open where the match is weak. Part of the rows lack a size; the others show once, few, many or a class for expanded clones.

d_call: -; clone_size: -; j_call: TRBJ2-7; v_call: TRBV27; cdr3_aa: CASSFQVSYEQYF; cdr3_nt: TGTGCCAGCAGTTTTCAGGTTTCCTACGAGCAGTACTTC
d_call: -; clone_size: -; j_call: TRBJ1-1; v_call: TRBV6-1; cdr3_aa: CASREGLNTEAFF; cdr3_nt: TGTGCCAGCAGAGAGGGTCTGAACACTGAAGCTTTCTTT
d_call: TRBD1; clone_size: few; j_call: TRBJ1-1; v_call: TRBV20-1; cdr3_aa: CSARAGTGEFEAFF; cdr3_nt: TGCAGTGCTAGAGCTGGGACAGGGGAATTTGAAGCTTTCTTT
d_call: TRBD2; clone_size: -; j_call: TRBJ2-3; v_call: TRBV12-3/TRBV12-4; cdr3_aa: CASSFSRGLAGFHTDTQYF; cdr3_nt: TGTGCCAGCAGTTTTTCCCGGGGGCTAGCGGGATTCCACACAGATACGCAGTATTTT
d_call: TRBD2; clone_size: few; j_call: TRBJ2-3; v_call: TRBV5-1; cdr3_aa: CASTWTSEGDTQYF; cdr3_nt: TGCGCCAGCACCTGGACTAGCGAAGGAGATACGCAGTATTTT
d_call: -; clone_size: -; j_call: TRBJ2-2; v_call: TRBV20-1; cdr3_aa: CSASISGELFF; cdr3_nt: TGCAGTGCTAGTATATCCGGGGAGCTGTTTTTT
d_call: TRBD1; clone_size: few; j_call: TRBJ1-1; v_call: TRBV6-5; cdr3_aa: CASSYDRETEAFF; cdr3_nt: TGTGCCAGCAGTTACGACAGGGAGACTGAAGCTTTCTTT
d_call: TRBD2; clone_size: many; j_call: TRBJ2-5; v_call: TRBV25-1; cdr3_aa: CASTRAGHQETQYF; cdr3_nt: TGTGCCAGCACCCGAGCGGGACACCAAGAGACCCAGTACTTC
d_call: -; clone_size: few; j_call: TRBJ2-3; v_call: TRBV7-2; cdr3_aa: CASSLGGLGHTDTQYF; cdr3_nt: TGTGCCAGCAGCTTAGGGGGCCTGGGGCACACAGATACGCAGTATTTT
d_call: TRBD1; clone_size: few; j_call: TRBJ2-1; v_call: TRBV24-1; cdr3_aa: CATSDTGQGPTNEQFF; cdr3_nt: TGTGCCACCAGTGACACAGGACAGGGGCCGACCAATGAGCAGTTCTTC
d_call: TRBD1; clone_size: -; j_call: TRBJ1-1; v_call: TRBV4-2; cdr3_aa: CASSQGPGTGRTEAFF; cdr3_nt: TGTGCCAGCAGCCAAGGGCCGGGGACAGGGCGTACTGAAGCTTTCTTT
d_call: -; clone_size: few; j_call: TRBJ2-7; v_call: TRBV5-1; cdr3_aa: CASSDRDGYAEQYF; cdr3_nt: TGCGCCAGCAGCGACCGGGACGGCTACGCCGAGCAGTACTTC
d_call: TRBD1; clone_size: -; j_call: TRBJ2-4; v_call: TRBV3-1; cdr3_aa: CASSQSGQGTIQYF; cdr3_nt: TGTGCCAGCAGCCAAAGCGGACAGGGTACCATTCAGTACTTC
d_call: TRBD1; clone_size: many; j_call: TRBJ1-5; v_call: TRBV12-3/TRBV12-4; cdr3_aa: CASTFGRDSNQPQHF; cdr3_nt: TGTGCCAGCACCTTCGGCCGGGACAGTAATCAGCCCCAGCATTTT
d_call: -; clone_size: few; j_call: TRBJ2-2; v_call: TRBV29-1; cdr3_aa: CSVEEPGRWPTGELFF; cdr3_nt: TGCAGCGTTGAAGAGCCGGGACGGTGGCCCACCGGGGAGCTGTTTTTT
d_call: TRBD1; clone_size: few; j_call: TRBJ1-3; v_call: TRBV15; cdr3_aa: CATSSPTKGARATGNTIYF; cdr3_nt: TGTGCCACCAGCAGCCCGACGAAGGGGGCGCGGGCGACTGGAAACACCATATATTTT
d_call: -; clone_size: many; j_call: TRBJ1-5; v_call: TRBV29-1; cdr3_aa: CSGPNQPQHF; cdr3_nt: TGCAGCGGCCCCAATCAGCCCCAGCATTTT
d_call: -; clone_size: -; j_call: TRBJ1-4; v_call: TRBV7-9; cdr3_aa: CASGRTEGNEKLFF; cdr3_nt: TGTGCCAGCGGACGGACAGAAGGAAACGAAAAACTGTTTTTT
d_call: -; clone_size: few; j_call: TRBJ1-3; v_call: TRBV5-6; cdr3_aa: CASSFTSAPGNTIYF; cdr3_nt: TGTGCCAGCAGCTTTACATCGGCGCCCGGAAACACCATATATTTT
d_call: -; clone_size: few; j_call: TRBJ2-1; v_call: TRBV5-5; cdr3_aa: CASEGVNEQFF; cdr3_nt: TGTGCCAGCGAGGGGGTAAATGAGCAGTTCTTC
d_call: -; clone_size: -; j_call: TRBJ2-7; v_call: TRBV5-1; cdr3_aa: CASSTIPGATYEQYF; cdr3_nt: TGCGCCAGCAGCACCATTCCGGGAGCCACATACGAGCAGTACTTC
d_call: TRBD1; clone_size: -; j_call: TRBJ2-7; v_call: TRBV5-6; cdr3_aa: CASSFTGQIYEQYF; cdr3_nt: TGTGCCAGCAGCTTCACGGGACAGATCTACGAGCAGTACTTC
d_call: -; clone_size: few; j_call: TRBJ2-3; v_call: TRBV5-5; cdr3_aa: CASTDKSGPDTQYF; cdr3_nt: TGTGCCAGCACCGATAAATCGGGCCCAGATACGCAGTATTTT
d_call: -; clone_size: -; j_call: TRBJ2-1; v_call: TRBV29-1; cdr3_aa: CSVEDRWGNEQFF; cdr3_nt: TGCAGCGTTGAAGATCGGTGGGGGAATGAGCAGTTCTTC
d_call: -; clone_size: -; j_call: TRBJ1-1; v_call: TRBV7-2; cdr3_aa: CASSSFRGGAVTEAFF; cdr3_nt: TGTGCCAGCAGCTCCTTTCGGGGGGGGGCCGTCACTGAAGCTTTCTTT
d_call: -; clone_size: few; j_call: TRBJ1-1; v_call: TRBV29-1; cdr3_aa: CSVERTSGVGAFF; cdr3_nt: TGCAGCGTGGAAAGAACATCGGGGGTAGGGGCTTTCTTT
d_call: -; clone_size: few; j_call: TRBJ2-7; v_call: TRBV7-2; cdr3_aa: CASSYPPSSYEQYF; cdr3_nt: TGTGCCAGCAGCTACCCACCATCCAGTTACGAGCAGTACTTC